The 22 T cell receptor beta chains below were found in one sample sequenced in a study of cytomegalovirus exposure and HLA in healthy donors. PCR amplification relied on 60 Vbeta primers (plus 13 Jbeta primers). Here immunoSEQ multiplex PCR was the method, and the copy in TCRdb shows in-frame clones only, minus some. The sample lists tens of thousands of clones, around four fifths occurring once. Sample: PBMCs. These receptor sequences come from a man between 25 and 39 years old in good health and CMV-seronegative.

The CDR3 region is CASSHGTYNEQFF. In nucleotides, the CDR3 is TGCGCCAGCAGTCACGGGACATACAATGAGCAGTTCTTC. The V gene is TRBV23-1, the J gene TRBJ2-1, with D tentatively TRBD1 (6 bases). TRBV23-1 is recorded as an ORF, its role being uncertain. This CDR3 contains 13 residues. V lost 3 bases, J lost 4 bases, and 7 bases lay in between.

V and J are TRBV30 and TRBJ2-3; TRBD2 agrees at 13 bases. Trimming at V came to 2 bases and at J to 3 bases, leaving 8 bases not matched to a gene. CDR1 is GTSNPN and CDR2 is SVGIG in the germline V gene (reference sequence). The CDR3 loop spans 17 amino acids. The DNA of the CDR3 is TGTGCCTGGAGTCCGGTCCTGACTAGCGGGAGGACAGATACGCAGTATTTT. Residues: CAWSPVLTSGRTDTQYF. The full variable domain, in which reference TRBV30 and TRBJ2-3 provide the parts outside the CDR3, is SQTIHQWPATLVQPVGSPLSLECTVEGTSNPNLYWYRQAAGRGLQLLFYSVGIGQISSEVPQNLSASRPQDRQFILSSKKLLLSDSGFYLCAWSPVLTSGRTDTQYFGPGTRLTVL.

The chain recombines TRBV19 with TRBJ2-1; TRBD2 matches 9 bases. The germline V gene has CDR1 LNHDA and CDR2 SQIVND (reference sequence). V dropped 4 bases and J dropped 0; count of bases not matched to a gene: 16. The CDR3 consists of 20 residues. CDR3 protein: CASSTPPRLAGWVSYNEQFF. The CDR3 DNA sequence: TGTGCCAGTAGTACCCCTCCCAGGCTAGCGGGGTGGGTCTCCTACAATGAGCAGTTCTTC.

CDR3 region: CASVESSSGNTIYF. The CDR3 nucleotides read TGTGCCAGTGTTGAGAGTTCCTCTGGAAACACCATATATTTT. V and J are TRBV6-1 and TRBJ1-3; D ambiguous. There are 14 residues in the CDR3. V dropped 9 bases and J dropped 0 bases, with 12 bases sitting between them. Germline CDR1 is MNHNS and CDR2 is SASEGT.

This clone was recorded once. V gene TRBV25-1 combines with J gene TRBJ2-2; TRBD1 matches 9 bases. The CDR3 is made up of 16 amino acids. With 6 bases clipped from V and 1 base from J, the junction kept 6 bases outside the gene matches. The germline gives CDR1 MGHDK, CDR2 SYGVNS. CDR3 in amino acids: CASSPWTGENTGELFF. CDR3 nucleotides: TGTGCCAGCAGCCCTTGGACAGGGGAGAACACCGGGGAGCTGTTTTTT.

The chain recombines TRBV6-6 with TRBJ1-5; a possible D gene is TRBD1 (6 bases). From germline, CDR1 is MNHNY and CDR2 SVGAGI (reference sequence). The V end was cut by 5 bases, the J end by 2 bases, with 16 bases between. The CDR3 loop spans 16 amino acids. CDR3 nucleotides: TGTGCCAGCAGTAGAACAGGGAGGGATGGCAATCAGCCCCAGCATTTT. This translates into CASSRTGRDGNQPQHF.

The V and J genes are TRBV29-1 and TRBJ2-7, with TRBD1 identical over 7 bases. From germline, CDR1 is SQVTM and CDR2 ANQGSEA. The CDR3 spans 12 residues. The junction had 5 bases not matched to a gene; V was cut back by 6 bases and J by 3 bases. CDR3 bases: TGCAGCGTAACAGGACAGGTCTACGAGCAGTACTTC. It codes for CSVTGQVYEQYF.

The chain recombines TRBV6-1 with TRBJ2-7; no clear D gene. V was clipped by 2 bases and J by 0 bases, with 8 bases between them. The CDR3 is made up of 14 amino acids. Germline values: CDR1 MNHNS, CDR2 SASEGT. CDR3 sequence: CASSESGSSYEQYF. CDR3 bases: TGTGCCAGCAGTGAATCTGGCAGCTCCTACGAGCAGTACTTC.

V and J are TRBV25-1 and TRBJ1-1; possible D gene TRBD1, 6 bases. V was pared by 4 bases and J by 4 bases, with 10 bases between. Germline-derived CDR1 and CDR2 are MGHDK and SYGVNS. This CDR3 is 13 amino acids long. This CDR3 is CASSATGITEAFF. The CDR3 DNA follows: TGTGCCAGCAGTGCCACAGGGATCACTGAAGCTTTCTTT.

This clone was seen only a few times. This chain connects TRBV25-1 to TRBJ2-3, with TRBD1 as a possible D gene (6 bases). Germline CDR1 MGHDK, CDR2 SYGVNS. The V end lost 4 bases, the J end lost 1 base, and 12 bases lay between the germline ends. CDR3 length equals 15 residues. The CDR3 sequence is CASSAQGQGTDTQYF. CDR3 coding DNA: TGTGCCAGCAGTGCCCAGGGGCAGGGCACAGATACGCAGTATTTT.

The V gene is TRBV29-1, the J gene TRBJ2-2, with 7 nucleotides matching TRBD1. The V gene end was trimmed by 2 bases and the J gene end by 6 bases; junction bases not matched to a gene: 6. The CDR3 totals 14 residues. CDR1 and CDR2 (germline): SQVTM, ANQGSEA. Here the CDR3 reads CSVERGGAAGELFF. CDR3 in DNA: TGCAGCGTTGAAAGAGGGGGCGCGGCCGGGGAGCTGTTTTTT.

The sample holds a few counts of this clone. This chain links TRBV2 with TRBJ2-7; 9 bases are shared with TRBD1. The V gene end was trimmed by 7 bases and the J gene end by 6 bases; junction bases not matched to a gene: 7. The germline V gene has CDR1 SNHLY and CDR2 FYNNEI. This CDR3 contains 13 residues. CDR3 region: CASTGTGLREQYF. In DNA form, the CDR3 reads TGTGCCAGCACTGGGACAGGGCTGCGCGAGCAGTACTTC.

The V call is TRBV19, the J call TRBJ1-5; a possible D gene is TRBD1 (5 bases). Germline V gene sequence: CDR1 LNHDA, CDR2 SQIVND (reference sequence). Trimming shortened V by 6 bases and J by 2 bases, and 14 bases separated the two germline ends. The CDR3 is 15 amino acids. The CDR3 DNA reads TGTGCCAGTAGAGACGGCGGGGCTGGCAATCAGCCCCAGCATTTT. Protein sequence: CASRDGGAGNQPQHF.

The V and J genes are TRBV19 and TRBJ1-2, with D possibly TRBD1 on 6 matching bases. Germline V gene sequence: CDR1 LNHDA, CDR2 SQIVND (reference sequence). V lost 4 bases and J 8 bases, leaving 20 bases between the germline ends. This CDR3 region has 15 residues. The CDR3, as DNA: TGTGCCAGTAGTACCGCGTGGGGGGGCGCGTACGGCTACACCTTC. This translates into CASSTAWGGAYGYTF.

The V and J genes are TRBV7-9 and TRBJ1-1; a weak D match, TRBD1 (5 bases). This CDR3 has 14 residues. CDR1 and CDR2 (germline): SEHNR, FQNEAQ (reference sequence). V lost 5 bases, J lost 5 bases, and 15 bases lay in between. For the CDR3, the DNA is TGTGCCAGCAGCACTCCTGGGAGGGGTACTGAAGCTTTCTTT. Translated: CASSTPGRGTEAFF.

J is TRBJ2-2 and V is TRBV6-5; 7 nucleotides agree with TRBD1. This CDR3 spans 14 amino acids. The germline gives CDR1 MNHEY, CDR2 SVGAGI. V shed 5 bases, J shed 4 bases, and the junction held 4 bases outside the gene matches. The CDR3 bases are TGTGCCAGCAGTAGAGACAGGGCCACCGGGGAGCTGTTTTTT. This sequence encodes CASSRDRATGELFF.

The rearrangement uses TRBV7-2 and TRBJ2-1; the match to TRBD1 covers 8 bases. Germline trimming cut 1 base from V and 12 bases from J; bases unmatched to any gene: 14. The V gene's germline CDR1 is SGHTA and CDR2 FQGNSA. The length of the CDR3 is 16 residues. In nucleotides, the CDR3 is TGTGCCAGCAGCTTAGTTGGGACAGGCTCCCGGGTGGTGCAGTTCTTC. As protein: CASSLVGTGSRVVQFF.

The CDR3 region is CASSIDLAGLGNEQFF. Here the CDR3 DNA reads TGTGCCAGTAGTATAGATCTTGCGGGACTAGGCAATGAGCAGTTCTTC. The chain carries TRBV19 and TRBJ2-1; TRBD2 agrees at 8 bases. Germline V gene lookup returns CDR1 LNHDA and CDR2 SQIVND (reference sequence). The J segment lost 6 bases and the V segment lost 0 bases, leaving 7 bases of the junction unmatched. The CDR3 extends over 16 amino acids.

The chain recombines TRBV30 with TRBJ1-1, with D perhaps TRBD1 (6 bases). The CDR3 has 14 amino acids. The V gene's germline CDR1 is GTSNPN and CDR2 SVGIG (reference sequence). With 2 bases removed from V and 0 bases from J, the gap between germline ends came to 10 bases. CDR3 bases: TGTGCCTGGAGTTGGGGGCTCATGAACACTGAAGCTTTCTTT. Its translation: CAWSWGLMNTEAFF.

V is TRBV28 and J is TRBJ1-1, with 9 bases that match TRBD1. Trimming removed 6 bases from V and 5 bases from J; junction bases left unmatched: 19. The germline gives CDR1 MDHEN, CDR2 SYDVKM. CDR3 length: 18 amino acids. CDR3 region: CASRTDFLGQGGGTEAFF. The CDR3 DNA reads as TGTGCCAGCAGAACTGACTTCCTGGGACAGGGAGGTGGGACTGAAGCTTTCTTT.

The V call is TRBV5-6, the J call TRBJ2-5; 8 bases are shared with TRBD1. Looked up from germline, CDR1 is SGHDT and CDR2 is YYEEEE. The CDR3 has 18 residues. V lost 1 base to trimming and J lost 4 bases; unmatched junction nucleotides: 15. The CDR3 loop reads CASSLNAGWGQERETQYF. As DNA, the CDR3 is TGTGCCAGCAGCTTGAATGCCGGGTGGGGACAGGAGAGAGAGACCCAGTACTTC.

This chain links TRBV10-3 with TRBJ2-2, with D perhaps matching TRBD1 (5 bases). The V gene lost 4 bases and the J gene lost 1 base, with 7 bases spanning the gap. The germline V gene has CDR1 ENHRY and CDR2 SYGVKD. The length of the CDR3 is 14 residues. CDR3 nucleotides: TGTGCCATCAGTGCGCAGGGGAACACCGGGGAGCTGTTTTTT. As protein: CAISAQGNTGELFF.